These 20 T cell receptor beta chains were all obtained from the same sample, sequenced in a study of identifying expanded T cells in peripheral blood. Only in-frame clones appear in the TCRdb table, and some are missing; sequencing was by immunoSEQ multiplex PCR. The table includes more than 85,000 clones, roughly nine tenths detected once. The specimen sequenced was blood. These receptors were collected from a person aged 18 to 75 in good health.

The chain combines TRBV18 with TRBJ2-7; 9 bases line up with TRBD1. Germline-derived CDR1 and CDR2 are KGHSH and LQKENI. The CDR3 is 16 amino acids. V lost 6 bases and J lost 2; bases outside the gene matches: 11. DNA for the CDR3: TGTGCCAGCTCTCTTTTCGAGGGACAGGGAGCCTACGAGCAGTACTTC. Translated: CASSLFEGQGAYEQYF.

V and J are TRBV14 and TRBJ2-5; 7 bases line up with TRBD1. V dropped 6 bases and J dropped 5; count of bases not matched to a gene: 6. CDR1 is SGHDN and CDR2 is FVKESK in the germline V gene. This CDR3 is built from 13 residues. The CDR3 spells CASSRDSMETQYF. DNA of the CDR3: TGTGCCAGCAGTCGGGACAGTATGGAGACCCAGTACTTC.

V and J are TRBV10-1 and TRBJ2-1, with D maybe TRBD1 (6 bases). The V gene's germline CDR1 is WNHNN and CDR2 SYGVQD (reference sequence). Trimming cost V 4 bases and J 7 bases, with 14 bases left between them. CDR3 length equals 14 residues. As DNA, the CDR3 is TGCGCCAGCAGTGGACTACAGGGTTGGAATGAGCAGTTCTTC. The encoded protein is CASSGLQGWNEQFF.

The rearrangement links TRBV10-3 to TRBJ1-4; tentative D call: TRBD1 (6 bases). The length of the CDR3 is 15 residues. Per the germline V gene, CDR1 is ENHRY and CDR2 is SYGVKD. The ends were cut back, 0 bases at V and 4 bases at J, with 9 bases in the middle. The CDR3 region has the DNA TGTGCCATCAGTGAGTCGGGACACAATAATGAAAAACTGTTTTTT. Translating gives CAISESGHNNEKLFF.

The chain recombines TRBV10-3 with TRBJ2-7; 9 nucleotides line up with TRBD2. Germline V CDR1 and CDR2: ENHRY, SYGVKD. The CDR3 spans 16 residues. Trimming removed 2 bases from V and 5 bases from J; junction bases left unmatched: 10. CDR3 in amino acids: CAISEIVSGSGHEQYF. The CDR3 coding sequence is TGTGCCATCAGTGAGATAGTTAGCGGGAGCGGCCACGAGCAGTACTTC.

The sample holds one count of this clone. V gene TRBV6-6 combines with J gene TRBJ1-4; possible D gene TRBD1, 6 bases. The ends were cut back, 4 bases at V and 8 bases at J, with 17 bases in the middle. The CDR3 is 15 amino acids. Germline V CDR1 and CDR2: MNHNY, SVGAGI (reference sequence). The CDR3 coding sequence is TGTGCCAGCAGTTCGACCCGACAGGTAGAAGAAAAACTGTTTTTT. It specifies CASSSTRQVEEKLFF.

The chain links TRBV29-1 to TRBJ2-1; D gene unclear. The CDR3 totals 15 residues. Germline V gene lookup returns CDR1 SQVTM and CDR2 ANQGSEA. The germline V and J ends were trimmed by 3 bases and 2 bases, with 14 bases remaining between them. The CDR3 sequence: CSVDFRWRPYNEQFF. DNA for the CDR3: TGCAGCGTTGATTTCAGGTGGCGACCCTACAATGAGCAGTTCTTC.

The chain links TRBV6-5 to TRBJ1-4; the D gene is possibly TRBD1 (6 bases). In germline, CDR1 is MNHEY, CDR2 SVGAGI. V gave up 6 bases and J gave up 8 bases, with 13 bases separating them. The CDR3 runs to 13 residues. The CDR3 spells CASSSGVREKLFF. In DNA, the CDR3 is TGTGCCAGCAGCTCAGGGGTACGGGAAAAACTGTTTTTT.

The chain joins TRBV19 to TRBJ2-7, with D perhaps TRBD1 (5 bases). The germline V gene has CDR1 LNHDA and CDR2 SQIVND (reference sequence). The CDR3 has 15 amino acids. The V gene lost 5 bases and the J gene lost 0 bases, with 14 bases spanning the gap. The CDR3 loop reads CASSDGDSISYEQYF. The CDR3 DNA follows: TGTGCCAGTAGTGACGGCGACAGCATCTCCTACGAGCAGTACTTC.

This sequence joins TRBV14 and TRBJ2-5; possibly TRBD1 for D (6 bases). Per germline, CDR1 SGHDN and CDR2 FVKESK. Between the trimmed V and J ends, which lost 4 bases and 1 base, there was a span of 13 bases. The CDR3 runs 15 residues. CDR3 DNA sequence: TGTGCCAGCAGCCCCACGGGACACGGCCAAGAGACCCAGTACTTC. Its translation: CASSPTGHGQETQYF.

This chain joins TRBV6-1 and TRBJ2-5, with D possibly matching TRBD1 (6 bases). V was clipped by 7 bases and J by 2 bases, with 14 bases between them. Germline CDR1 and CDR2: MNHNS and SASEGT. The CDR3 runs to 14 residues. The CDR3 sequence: CASILMRGQETQYF. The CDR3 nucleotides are TGTGCCAGCATCCTAATGAGGGGGCAAGAGACCCAGTACTTC.

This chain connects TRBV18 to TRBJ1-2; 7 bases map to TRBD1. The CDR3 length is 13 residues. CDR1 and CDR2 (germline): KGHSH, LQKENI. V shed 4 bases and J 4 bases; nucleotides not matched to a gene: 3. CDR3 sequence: CASSQGQIYGYTF. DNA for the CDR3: TGTGCCAGCTCACAGGGACAGATCTATGGCTACACCTTC.

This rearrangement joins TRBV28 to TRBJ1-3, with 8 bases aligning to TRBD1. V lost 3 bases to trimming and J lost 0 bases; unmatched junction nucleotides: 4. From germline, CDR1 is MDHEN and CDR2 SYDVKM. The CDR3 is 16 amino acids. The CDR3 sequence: CASSFRTGSSGNTIYF. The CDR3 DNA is TGTGCCAGCAGTTTCCGGACAGGGAGCTCTGGAAACACCATATATTTT. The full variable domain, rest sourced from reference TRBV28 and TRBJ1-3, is DVKVTQSSRYLVKRTGEKVFLECVQDMDHENMFWYRQDPGLGLRLIYFSYDVKMKEKGDIPEGYSVSREKKERFSLILESASTNQTSMYLCASSFRTGSSGNTIYFGEGSWLTVV.

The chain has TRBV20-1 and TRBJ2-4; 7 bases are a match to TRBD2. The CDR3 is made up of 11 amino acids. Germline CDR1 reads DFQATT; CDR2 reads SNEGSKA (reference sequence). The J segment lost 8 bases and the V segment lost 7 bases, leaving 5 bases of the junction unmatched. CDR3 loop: CSVLGLDIQYF. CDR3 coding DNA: TGCAGTGTTCTCGGACTAGACATTCAGTACTTC.

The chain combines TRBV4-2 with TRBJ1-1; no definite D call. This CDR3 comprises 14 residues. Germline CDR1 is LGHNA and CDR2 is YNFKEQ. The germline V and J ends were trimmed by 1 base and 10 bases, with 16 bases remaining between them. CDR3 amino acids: CASSQGDPTIRAFF. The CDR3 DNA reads TGTGCCAGCAGCCAAGGAGATCCAACGATTAGAGCTTTCTTT.

The CDR3 DNA follows: TGTGCCACCAGCAGGTACTCCGGGACAGGGGGTAATTCACCCCTCCACTTT. This sequence encodes CATSRYSGTGGNSPLHF. The V call is TRBV15, the J call TRBJ1-6, with TRBD1 identical over 11 bases. The J segment lost 6 bases and the V segment lost 3 bases, leaving 7 bases of the junction unmatched. Germline assignment: CDR1 LNHNV and CDR2 YYDKDF (reference sequence). The CDR3 length is 17 residues.

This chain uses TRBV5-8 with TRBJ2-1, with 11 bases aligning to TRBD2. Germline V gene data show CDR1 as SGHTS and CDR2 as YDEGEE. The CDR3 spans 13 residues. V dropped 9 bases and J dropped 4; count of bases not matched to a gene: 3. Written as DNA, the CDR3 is TGTGCCATGACTAGCGGGGTATACAATGAGCAGTTCTTC. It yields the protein CAMTSGVYNEQFF.

The CDR3: CASSLGQGGSNQPQHF. The CDR3, as DNA: TGTGCCAGCTCCCTAGGACAGGGTGGGAGCAATCAGCCCCAGCATTTT. The rearrangement joins TRBV18 to TRBJ1-5; 8 bases line up with TRBD1. The length of the CDR3 is 16 residues. Germline CDR1 is KGHSH and CDR2 is LQKENI. V trimming: 6 bases; J trimming: 1 base; junction bases outside the gene matches: 8.

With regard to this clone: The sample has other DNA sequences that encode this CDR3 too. The CDR3: CASSLMGTDGEKLFF. Written as DNA, the CDR3 is TGCGCCAGCAGCTTAATGGGGACAGATGGAGAAAAACTGTTTTTT. This chain connects TRBV5-1 to TRBJ1-4; 7 bases line up with TRBD1. CDR1 and CDR2 (germline): SGHRS, YFSETQ. The CDR3 length is 15 residues. Germline trimming cut 2 bases from V and 8 bases from J; bases unmatched to any gene: 9.

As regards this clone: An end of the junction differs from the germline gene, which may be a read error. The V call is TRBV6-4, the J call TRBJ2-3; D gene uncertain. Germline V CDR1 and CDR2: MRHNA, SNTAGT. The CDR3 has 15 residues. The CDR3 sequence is CASSPGPFRTDTQYF. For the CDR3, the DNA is TGTGCCAGCAGCCCCGGGCCTTTTCGCACGGATACGCAGTATTTT.